A single T cell receptor (beta chain) is shown here with its context. Its antigen is not known. Those patients with uncontrolled infection, other autoimmune disease, pregnancy or lactation were excluded. Diagnoses were made from clinical symptoms, serum measures (thyroxine and TRAb), thyroid ultrasound and orbital computed tomography. RNA transcripts provided the source from which TCR beta CDR3 regions were amplified. First-round RT-PCR targeting the TCR CDR3 was performed with the HTBI primer set. TCRdb reprocessed the multiplex PCR reads via MiXCR and lists one record per CDR3 protein. The table includes over 500,000 distinct CDR3 sequences, 46% detected once. This sample is part of a study of T cells in Graves' hyperthyroidism and ophthalmopathy. V gave up 11 bases and J gave up 14 bases, with 22 bases separating them. The germline gives CDR1 MNHNS, CDR2 SASEGT. The CDR3 is 12 amino acids. Study conclusions and caveats: Ophthalmopathy stood apart from stable hyperthyroidism in a 13 V-J model.

The sequenced sample consisted of peripheral blood or thyroid tissue (not recorded which). This TCR came from an adult woman with Graves' disease, either hyperthyroidism or ophthalmopathy (not recorded which). V gene TRBV6-1 combines with J gene TRBJ1-5; possibly TRBD1 for D (5 bases). The CDR3 DNA sequence: TGTGCCGCAACCGGGACGGAGACCTACGAGCATTTT. It translates to CAATGTETYEHF.